Presented here are 28 T cell receptor beta chains from one specimen sequenced in a study of T-cell reconstitution after alpha-beta-depleted transplantation in children. Unique molecular identifiers were incorporated into the prepared TCRbeta library. TCRdb passed the PCR reads through MiXCR, listing each CDR3 protein once. The sample has some 840,000 distinct CDR3 sequences, approximately 15% seen once. The specimen comprised PBMCs, mostly from graft donor cells, sampled 360 days after TCRalphabeta/CD19-depleted stem cell transplant. The receptors stem from a male patient under 18 who had a stem cell transplant for acute lymphoblastic leukemia, so the T cells may come from the graft donor.

This clonotype was observed a few times. The chain joins TRBV12-3 or TRBV12-4 to TRBJ1-4, with 8 bases identical to TRBD1. V lost 6 bases to trimming and J lost 7 bases; unmatched junction nucleotides: 4. This CDR3 has 13 amino acids. CDR3 sequence: CASSRTGIEKLFF. The CDR3 region has the DNA TGTGCCAGCAGCCGGACAGGGATTGAAAAACTGTTTTTT.

The chain combines TRBV4-1 with TRBJ2-1; tentatively, D is TRBD1 or TRBD2 (5 bases each). The V end lost 1 base, the J end lost 2 bases, and 15 bases lay between the germline ends. The germline V gene has CDR1 MGHRA and CDR2 YSYEKL. The CDR3 extends over 17 amino acids. In DNA, the CDR3 is TGCGCCAGCAGCCAAGTGGGGGTACGGCTTCCCTACAATGAGCAGTTCTTC. As protein: CASSQVGVRLPYNEQFF.

This clonotype turned up a few times. V gene TRBV5-1 combines with J gene TRBJ1-1, with D uncertain. The CDR3 spans 14 residues. The V gene's germline CDR1 is SGHRS and CDR2 YFSETQ. V lost 4 bases and J 1 base, leaving 11 bases between the germline ends. The chain's CDR3 is CASSPSWGNTEAFF. CDR3 DNA: TGCGCCAGCAGCCCTTCGTGGGGGAACACTGAAGCTTTCTTT.

This clonotype was observed a few times. The chain has TRBV28 and TRBJ1-4, with a possible D match to TRBD1 (5 bases). The CDR3 is made up of 15 amino acids. Germline V gives CDR1 MDHEN, CDR2 SYDVKM. V lost 2 bases to trimming and J lost 8 bases, with 15 bases between them. The CDR3 DNA follows: TGTGCCAGCAGTTTACCCCAGGGAGTTGGAGAAAAACTGTTTTTT. As protein: CASSLPQGVGEKLFF.

The chain links TRBV5-4 to TRBJ2-7; D is unresolved. CDR1 SGHNT and CDR2 YYREEE come from the germline V gene (reference sequence). V was pared by 7 bases and J by 0 bases, with 8 bases between. The CDR3 is made up of 12 amino acids. Written as DNA, the CDR3 is TGTGCCAGCGGGCCCAGCTCCTACGAGCAGTACTTC. Translating it yields CASGPSSYEQYF.

This clonotype was detected only once. The chain recombines TRBV4-1 with TRBJ1-1; D possibly corresponds to TRBD1 (5 bases). Trimming stripped 2 bases from V and 0 bases from J, with 16 bases between. Germline V lookup: CDR1 MGHRA, CDR2 YSYEKL. CDR3 length: 17 residues. CDR3 nucleotide sequence: TGCGCCAGCAGCCAAAGCCCTGGGGGACTGATGAACACTGAAGCTTTCTTT. Translation: CASSQSPGGLMNTEAFF.

The gene calls are TRBV12-2 and TRBJ1-5; the table names TRBD1, a call not compared with the DNA. TRBV12-2 is assigned pseudogene status. CDR3 length: 20 amino acids. This CDR3 reads CASRLRGCDRGYEVVKPQHF. As DNA, the CDR3 is TGTGCAAGTCGCTTAAGGGGCTGTGACAGGGGGTACGAGGTAGTGAAACCCCAGCATTTT.

This clonotype has more than one count but fewer than ten. The chain recombines TRBV2 with TRBJ1-1; 8 bases are a match to TRBD1. The CDR3 spans 14 residues. V lost 6 bases to trimming and J lost 8 bases; unmatched junction nucleotides: 11. Germline V gene lookup returns CDR1 SNHLY and CDR2 FYNNEI. CDR3 sequence reads: CASRDRDRRREAFF. The CDR3 region has the DNA TGTGCCAGCAGGGACCGGGACAGGAGAAGAGAAGCTTTCTTT. The whole variable domain, filled in from reference TRBV2 and TRBJ1-1, reads EPEVTQTPSHQVTQMGQEVILRCVPISNHLYFYWYRQILGQKVEFLVSFYNNEISEKSEIFDDQFSVERPDGSNFTLKIRSTKLEDSAMYFCASRDRDRRREAFFGQGTRLTVV.

The sample holds a few counts of this clonotype. The chain combines TRBV7-2 with TRBJ2-1; maybe TRBD1 (5 bases). Germline V lookup: CDR1 SGHTA, CDR2 FQGNSA. The ends were cut back, 0 bases at V and 3 bases at J, with 15 bases in the middle. The CDR3 runs 17 residues. The CDR3 region has the DNA TGTGCCAGCAGCTTAGCACTTCGACAGAGACTCTACAATGAGCAGTTCTTC. It encodes CASSLALRQRLYNEQFF.

The gene calls are TRBV25-1 and TRBJ2-1; 7 bases are a match to TRBD2. The germline CDR1 and CDR2 sequences are MGHDK and SYGVNS. The CDR3 covers 17 residues. Trimming took 3 bases from V and 0 from J; bases not matched to a gene: 8. CDR3 amino acids: CASSEAREGPSYNEQFF. DNA for the CDR3: TGTGCCAGCAGTGAGGCAAGGGAGGGCCCCTCCTACAATGAGCAGTTCTTC. The full variable domain, in which reference TRBV25-1 and TRBJ2-1 provide the parts outside the CDR3, is EADIYQTPRYLVIGTGKKITLECSQTMGHDKMYWYQQDPGMELHLIHYSYGVNSTEKGDLSSESTVSRIRTEHFPLTLESARPSHTSQYLCASSEAREGPSYNEQFFGPGTRLTVL.

This clonotype was counted only a few times. The chain is built from TRBV29-1 and TRBJ2-1, with D tentatively TRBD2 (6 bases). With 6 bases removed from V and 0 bases from J, the gap between germline ends came to 12 bases. The CDR3 is 14 amino acids. Germline V CDR1 and CDR2: SQVTM, ANQGSEA. The CDR3 DNA sequence: TGCAGCGTCGTGGGACTCCGCTCCTACAATGAGCAGTTCTTC. Encoded protein: CSVVGLRSYNEQFF.

Ten or more counts support this clonotype. The chain employs TRBV27 and TRBJ2-1; 12 bases line up with TRBD2. Germline V lookup: CDR1 MNHEY, CDR2 SMNVEV (reference sequence). CDR3 length equals 14 residues. V lost 7 bases, J lost 4 bases, and 2 bases stayed unmatched. The CDR3 spells CASIGLAGYNEQFF. The CDR3 DNA sequence: TGTGCCAGCATAGGACTAGCGGGATACAATGAGCAGTTCTTC.

This clonotype appeared a few times. J is TRBJ2-7 and V is TRBV7-6; D gene ambiguous. Germline assignment: CDR1 SGHVS and CDR2 FNYEAQ. V lost 4 bases and J lost 3, with 10 bases in between. The CDR3 runs 13 residues. CDR3 nucleotide sequence: TGTGCCAGCAGCTATGGGCCGAACTACGAGCAGTACTTC. It specifies CASSYGPNYEQYF.

A few counts support this clonotype. This chain links TRBV12-3 or TRBV12-4 with TRBJ2-2; D might be TRBD2 (5 bases). The CDR3 loop spans 14 amino acids. Trimming removed 8 bases at V and 7 bases at J, with 17 bases between. This chain's CDR3 is CASGRLPPVGELFF. The CDR3 DNA follows: TGTGCCAGCGGGAGACTACCTCCCGTCGGGGAGCTGTTTTTT.

The chain recombines TRBV15 with TRBJ2-7; D is unresolved. CDR1 is LNHNV, CDR2 YYDKDF, per germline (reference sequence). The length of the CDR3 is 14 residues. V was clipped by 1 base and J by 13 bases, with 20 bases between them. CDR3 protein: CATSRVSGRYELYF. The CDR3 region has the DNA TGTGCCACCAGCAGAGTATCTGGCAGGTACGAGCTCTACTTC.

This clonotype was detected only a few times. CDR3 loop: CASSAAVQFSYEQYF. DNA of the CDR3: TGCGCCAGCTCGGCCGCTGTACAGTTCTCCTACGAGCAGTACTTC. The genes are TRBV5-1 and TRBJ2-7; no firm D call. The V end lost 7 bases, the J end lost 0 bases, and 17 bases lay between the germline ends. This CDR3 contains 15 residues. Germline V gene data show CDR1 as SGHRS and CDR2 as YFSETQ.

The V gene is TRBV24-1, the J gene TRBJ2-2; 7 positions agree with TRBD1. V dropped 7 bases and J dropped 6; count of bases not matched to a gene: 7. The CDR3 is 14 residues long. Germline V lookup: CDR1 KGHDR, CDR2 SFDVKD. The CDR3 spells CATRGTVGPGELFF. DNA for the CDR3: TGTGCCACCAGGGGGACAGTAGGCCCCGGGGAGCTGTTTTTT.

This clonotype was counted only a few times. This chain connects TRBV5-1 to TRBJ2-1; D may be TRBD1 (6 bases). CDR1 and CDR2 from the germline V gene are SGHRS and YFSETQ. CDR3 length: 16 amino acids. The V end lost 4 bases, the J end lost 4 bases, and 18 bases lay between the germline ends. In nucleotides, the CDR3 is TGCGCCAGCAGCCCCCCCCTGGGGGCAGCATACAATGAGCAGTTCTTC. Translating it yields CASSPPLGAAYNEQFF.

The V call is TRBV5-6, the J call TRBJ2-1, with TRBD1 matching over 9 bases. CDR3 length equals 17 residues. J gave up 9 bases and V 4 bases, and 17 bases lay outside the gene matches. Per the germline V gene, CDR1 is SGHDT and CDR2 is YYEEEE. CDR3 residues: CASSGGWGTGPFGEQFF. The CDR3 region has the DNA TGTGCCAGCAGCGGGGGGTGGGGGACAGGGCCCTTCGGTGAGCAGTTCTTC. The entire variable domain, with the rest obtained from reference TRBV5-6 and TRBJ2-1, is as follows: DAGVTQSPTHLIKTRGQQVTLRCSPKSGHDTVSWYQQALGQGPQFIFQYYEEEERQRGNFPDRFSGHQFPNYSSELNVNALLLGDSALYLCASSGGWGTGPFGEQFFGPGTRLTVL.

This clonotype was observed many times. This rearrangement joins TRBV29-1 to TRBJ2-7, with 8 nucleotides matching TRBD1. Germline CDR1 is SQVTM and CDR2 is ANQGSEA. There are 13 residues in the CDR3. V was pared by 6 bases and J by 7 bases, with 11 bases of the junction left unmatched. In DNA, the CDR3 is TGCAGCGTGCTACAGGGGGGTTATGATGAGCAGTACTTC. It codes for CSVLQGGYDEQYF.

This clonotype was detected only a few times. The gene calls are TRBV12-3 or TRBV12-4 and TRBJ2-5, with TRBD2 as a possible D gene (6 bases). V lost 5 bases to trimming and J lost 12 bases, with 22 bases between them. CDR3 size: 14 residues. The CDR3 here is CASSEGTVSPPKYF. The CDR3 DNA reads as TGTGCCAGCAGTGAAGGGACTGTCTCCCCCCCGAAGTACTTC.

This clonotype was seen more than once but under ten times. The chain combines TRBV18 with TRBJ2-7; TRBD1 might be the D (6 bases). Trimming removed 1 base at V and 2 bases at J, with 15 bases between. This CDR3 contains 16 residues. CDR1 is KGHSH and CDR2 is LQKENI in the germline V gene. The CDR3: CASSPLPGQLTYEQYF. The DNA for the CDR3 is TGTGCCAGCTCACCACTCCCCGGACAGTTAACCTACGAGCAGTACTTC. Supplemented by reference TRBV18 and TRBJ2-7, the full variable domain reads NAGVMQNPRHLVRRRGQEARLRCSPMKGHSHVYWYRQLPEEGLKFMVYLQKENIIDESGMPKERFSAEFPKEGPSILRIQQVVRGDSAAYFCASSPLPGQLTYEQYFGPGTRLTVT.

Ten or more counts support this clonotype. V usage is TRBV7-2 and J usage is TRBJ2-4; D gene unclear. The germline V gene has CDR1 SGHTA and CDR2 FQGNSA. V was shortened by 1 base and J by 15 bases, with 16 bases between the two germline ends. The CDR3 loop spans 13 amino acids. The CDR3 region has the DNA TGTGCCAGCAGCTTAGAGCTACTAAAAGTCCCGTACTTC. Its translation: CASSLELLKVPYF.

V gene TRBV4-1 combines with J gene TRBJ2-1, with D hard to call. V was clipped by 6 bases and J by 0 bases, with 12 bases between them. The CDR3 length is 15 residues. Germline V lookup: CDR1 MGHRA, CDR2 YSYEKL. In DNA form, the CDR3 reads TGCGCCAGCAGTACTACTCAGAGCTCCTACAATGAGCAGTTCTTC. This gives the protein CASSTTQSSYNEQFF.

In its sample, this clonotype was seen a few times. The V call is TRBV7-9, the J call TRBJ2-2, with 7 bases lining up with TRBD2. J lost 1 base, V lost 6 bases, and 8 bases had no gene match. Germline values: CDR1 SEHNR, CDR2 FQNEAQ (reference sequence). This CDR3 region has 16 residues. DNA of the CDR3: TGTGCCAGCAGTCAAGGAATAGCGGGGAACACCGGGGAGCTGTTTTTT. Translating gives CASSQGIAGNTGELFF.

This clonotype was observed at least ten times. The chain carries TRBV4-1 and TRBJ2-1, with 11 bases matching TRBD2. The CDR3 loop spans 19 amino acids. Losses at the gene ends were 2 bases for V and 0 bases for J; bases not matched to a gene: 9. Germline V gene sequence: CDR1 MGHRA, CDR2 YSYEKL. The CDR3 bases are TGCGCCAGCAGCCAACCGGGACTAGCGGTCCGAAGCTCCTACAATGAGCAGTTCTTC. Translation: CASSQPGLAVRSSYNEQFF.

This clonotype was counted a few times. This rearrangement joins TRBV12-3 or TRBV12-4 to TRBJ2-7; possible D gene TRBD2, 6 bases. The V end lost 1 base, the J end lost 6 bases, and 13 bases lay between the germline ends. The CDR3 is made up of 14 amino acids. In nucleotides, the CDR3 is TGTGCCAGCAGTTTAGTCTCTAGCGATGGCGAGCAGTACTTC. Protein product: CASSLVSSDGEQYF.

This clonotype has a count of ten or more. The CDR3 is CASSPGGGLVANTGELFF. The CDR3 nucleotides read TGTGCCAGCAGCCCGGGGGGGGGACTAGTCGCGAACACCGGGGAGCTGTTTTTT. V gene TRBV4-2 combines with J gene TRBJ2-2; TRBD2 aligns across 8 bases. CDR1 LGHNA and CDR2 YNFKEQ come from the germline V gene. The CDR3 has 18 residues. The V gene end was trimmed by 4 bases and the J gene end by 0 bases; junction bases not matched to a gene: 10.